The clone carrying this T cell receptor (beta chain) was recorded a few times. Its cognate antigen is unknown. V gave up 4 bases and J gave up 2 bases, with 15 bases separating them. There are 16 residues in the CDR3. Germline lookup yields CDR1 SGDLS and CDR2 YYNGEE. The sample comes from a study of human T cells and chemical hapten exposure. TCRdb re-analysed the RACE reads in MiXCR, keeping a single row per CDR3 protein. The sample shows 300,000 to 350,000 distinct CDR3 sequences, approximately 6.9% of them seen only once. Described time point: patch test 1, 2 weeks after DPC sensitization. Regarding treatment: therapeutic diphenylcyclopropenone sensitization with weekly scalp DPC. Broader study findings: With regard to DPC sensitization, TCRs above 1 in 1000 frequency did not change.

Source: whole blood, taken in connection with sensitization to the hapten diphenylcyclopropenone (DPC). This receptor was identified in a woman aged 18-30 years with alopecia areata. Some clones in this sample may be carry-over from other donors' samples. This chain joins TRBV9 and TRBJ2-2; TRBD1 might be the D (5 bases). The CDR3 reads CASSPRSRVNTGELFF. CDR3 nucleotide sequence: TGTGCCAGCAGCCCCAGGAGCAGGGTTAACACCGGGGAGCTGTTTTTT.